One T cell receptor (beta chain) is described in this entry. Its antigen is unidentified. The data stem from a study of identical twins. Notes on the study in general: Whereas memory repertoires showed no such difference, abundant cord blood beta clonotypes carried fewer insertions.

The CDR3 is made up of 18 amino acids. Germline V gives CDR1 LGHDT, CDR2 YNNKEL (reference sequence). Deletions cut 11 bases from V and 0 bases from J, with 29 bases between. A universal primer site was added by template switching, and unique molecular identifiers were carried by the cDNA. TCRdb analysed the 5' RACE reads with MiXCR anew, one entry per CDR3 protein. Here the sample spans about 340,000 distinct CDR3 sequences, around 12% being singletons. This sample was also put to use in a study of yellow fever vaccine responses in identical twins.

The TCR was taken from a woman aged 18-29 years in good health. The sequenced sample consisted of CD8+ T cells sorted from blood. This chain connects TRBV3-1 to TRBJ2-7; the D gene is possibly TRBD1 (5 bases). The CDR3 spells CASCQALPLDSFSYEQYF. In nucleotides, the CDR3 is TGTGCCTCCTGCCAAGCCCTACCCCTTGACAGTTTCTCCTACGAGCAGTACTTC.